The T cell receptor beta chain under discussion was sequenced for a study of blood T cell repertoires in COVID-19. V was pared by 6 bases and J by 7 bases, with 22 bases between. This CDR3 is 15 amino acids long. Germline V gene sequence: CDR1 SGHDN, CDR2 FVKESK. Authors' data handling: The assay estimated nucleated cells by amplifying reference gene primers. Libraries were prepared by immunoSEQ multiplex PCR; TCRdb keeps only in-frame clonotypes and omits some of them. V and J calls and clone size are those listed in that table; D and trimming were worked out from the DNA. The sample includes about 260,000 clones, approximately 86% seen only once; the top ten take approximately 0.7%.

The sequence came from a human donor in a cohort sampled during active COVID-19. Sequenced sample: peripheral blood. This chain joins TRBV14 and TRBJ2-7; D is perhaps TRBD1 (6 bases). The CDR3 region has the DNA TGTGCCAGCAGGCTTACAGGGTCACTGCCTAGAGAGCAGTACTTC. Translated: CASRLTGSLPREQYF. Full variable domain (missing parts from reference TRBV14 and TRBJ2-7): EAGVTQFPSHSVIEKGQTVTLRCDPISGHDNLYWYRRVMGKEIKFLLHFVKESKQDESGMPNNRFLAERTGGTYSTLKVQPAELEDSGVYFCASRLTGSLPREQYFGPGTRLTVT.